The 32 T cell receptor beta chains reported below all come from one sample, sequenced in a study of T cell responses to AZD1222 COVID-19 vaccine. The assay was immunoSEQ multiplex PCR, and TCRdb's table has in-frame clones only and misses some. The repertoire holds 95,000 to 110,000 clones, with about 87% as singletons. The input for sequencing was peripheral blood, taken on day 0 of AZD1222 vaccination. These receptors all come from an adult in good health.

This rearrangement joins TRBV19 to TRBJ2-5; TRBD2 aligns across 7 bases. V trimming: 2 bases; J trimming: 1 base; junction bases outside the gene matches: 1. Germline loops: CDR1 LNHDA, CDR2 SQIVND (reference sequence). This CDR3 region has 14 residues. For the CDR3, the DNA is TGTGCCAGTAGTATATCTAGCGGCCAAGAGACCCAGTACTTC. Its protein is CASSISSGQETQYF.

V usage is TRBV28 and J usage is TRBJ2-1; D gene uncertain. The CDR3 sequence is 12 residues long. The germline gives CDR1 MDHEN, CDR2 SYDVKM. With 3 bases removed from V and 9 bases from J, the gap between germline ends came to 9 bases. CDR3 amino acids: CASSLSSTEQFF. As DNA, the CDR3 is TGTGCCAGCAGTTTGAGTAGCACTGAGCAGTTCTTC. The whole variable domain, remainder taken from reference TRBV28 and TRBJ2-1, is DVKVTQSSRYLVKRTGEKVFLECVQDMDHENMFWYRQDPGLGLRLIYFSYDVKMKEKGDIPEGYSVSREKKERFSLILESASTNQTSMYLCASSLSSTEQFFGPGTRLTVL.

V usage is TRBV7-6 and J usage is TRBJ2-3; the match to TRBD1 covers 7 bases. Per the germline V gene, CDR1 is SGHVS and CDR2 is FNYEAQ. Trimming cost V 1 base and J 2 bases; bases outside gene matches: 6. The CDR3 is made up of 16 amino acids. The CDR3, as DNA: TGTGCCAGCAGCTTAGATGGGGACAGCTACACAGATACGCAGTATTTT. Its translation: CASSLDGDSYTDTQYF. Complete variable domain (other parts from reference TRBV7-6 and TRBJ2-3): GAGVSQSPRYKVTKRGQDVALRCDPISGHVSLYWYRQALGQGPEFLTYFNYEAQQDKSGLPNDRFSAERPEGSISTLTIQRTEQRDSAMYRCASSLDGDSYTDTQYFGPGTRLTVL.

The CDR3 region has the DNA TGTGCCAGCAGCCGGACTCAAACTAATGAAAAACTGTTTTTT. Protein sequence: CASSRTQTNEKLFF. V usage is TRBV3-1 (or the pseudogene TRBV3-2) and J usage is TRBJ1-4; no clear D. V was trimmed by 4 bases and J by 1 base, leaving 7 bases between them. The CDR3 covers 14 residues. Germline values: CDR1 LGHDT, CDR2 YNNKEL (reference sequence).

This clone has a single count. The chain employs TRBV6-2 or TRBV6-3 and TRBJ2-2; D is uncertain. CDR1 and CDR2 from the germline V gene are MNHEY and SVGEGT. Deletions cut 0 bases from V and 0 bases from J, with 14 bases between. The CDR3 length is 18 residues. CDR3 in amino acids: CASSYSGSRNANTGELFF. The CDR3 DNA reads TGTGCCAGCAGTTACTCGGGCTCAAGAAATGCGAACACCGGGGAGCTGTTTTTT.

The chain combines TRBV4-1 with TRBJ1-1, with a possible D match to TRBD1 (6 bases). This CDR3 is 13 amino acids long. The germline CDR1 and CDR2 sequences are MGHRA and YSYEKL. The V end was cut by 1 base, the J end by 10 bases, with 13 bases between. CDR3 region: CASSQGQGRAAFF. In DNA, the CDR3 is TGCGCCAGCAGCCAAGGCCAGGGGCGAGCAGCTTTCTTT.

The V gene is TRBV18, the J gene TRBJ1-2, with TRBD1 matching over 9 bases. CDR1 and CDR2 from the germline V gene are KGHSH and LQKENI. V shed 6 bases, J shed 4 bases, and the junction held 3 bases outside the gene matches. The CDR3 covers 13 residues. In DNA form, the CDR3 reads TGTGCCAGCTCGGGGGACAGGGTCTATGGCTACACCTTC. Translated: CASSGDRVYGYTF. Filled out from reference TRBV18 and TRBJ1-2, the complete variable domain reads NAGVMQNPRHLVRRRGQEARLRCSPMKGHSHVYWYRQLPEEGLKFMVYLQKENIIDESGMPKERFSAEFPKEGPSILRIQQVVRGDSAAYFCASSGDRVYGYTFGSGTRLTVV.

The V call is TRBV28, the J call TRBJ1-2; 10 positions match TRBD1. V lost 7 bases to trimming and J lost 4 bases; unmatched junction nucleotides: 12. This CDR3 contains 16 residues. Per germline, CDR1 MDHEN and CDR2 SYDVKM. In nucleotides, the CDR3 is TGTGCCAGCACCCTCCTGGACAGGGGGGGTGGCTATGGCTACACCTTC. Protein: CASTLLDRGGGYGYTF.

The gene calls are TRBV29-1 and TRBJ1-2, with D perhaps matching TRBD1 (5 bases). Germline V CDR1 and CDR2: SQVTM, ANQGSEA. V lost 3 bases and J 1 base, leaving 12 bases between the germline ends. CDR3 length: 14 amino acids. CDR3 sequence: CSVDITGVNYGYTF. The CDR3 nucleotides are TGCAGCGTTGATATTACAGGAGTTAACTATGGCTACACCTTC.

The gene calls are TRBV7-9 and TRBJ1-4; tentatively, D is TRBD1 (6 bases). The CDR3 loop spans 14 amino acids. V lost 5 bases to trimming and J lost 10 bases, with 17 bases between them. Germline V gene sequence: CDR1 SEHNR, CDR2 FQNEAQ (reference sequence). CDR3 bases: TGTGCCAGCAGCCCTAGGGGGGGAACAGGAAAACTGTTTTTT. Translation: CASSPRGGTGKLFF. Together with reference TRBV7-9 and TRBJ1-4, the CDR3 gives the full variable domain: DTGVSQNPRHKITKRGQNVTFRCDPISEHNRLYWYRQTLGQGPEFLTYFQNEAQLEKSRLLSDRFSAERPKGSFSTLEIQRTEQGDSAMYLCASSPRGGTGKLFFGSGTQLSVL.

As for this clone: One junction end does not reproduce the germline sequence, and a read error may be involved. The chain uses TRBV30 and TRBJ1-1, with unresolved D. Germline V gene data show CDR1 as GTSNPN and CDR2 as SVGIG (reference sequence). CDR3 length: 13 residues. CDR3 sequence (DNA): TGTGCCTGGAGTGCTCGCCCGAACGCTGAAGCTTTCTTT. It specifies CAWSARPNAEAFF.

This chain joins TRBV13 and TRBJ1-2; no definite D call. CDR3 length: 14 amino acids. V lost 5 bases and J lost 5, with 15 bases in between. Germline lookup yields CDR1 PRHDT and CDR2 FYEKMQ (reference sequence). CDR3 nucleotides: TGTGCCAGCAGCCCGGGCCTAGGAGGGTATGGCTACACCTTC. As protein: CASSPGLGGYGYTF.

The rearrangement links TRBV7-9 to TRBJ2-5; D perhaps matches TRBD2 (5 bases). V was pared by 0 bases and J by 5 bases, with 7 bases between. CDR3 size: 13 residues. From germline, CDR1 is SEHNR and CDR2 FQNEAQ (reference sequence). The CDR3 nucleotides are TGTGCCAGCAGCTTAGCGCGAGGGGAGACCCAGTACTTC. It codes for CASSLARGETQYF. The entire variable domain, with the rest obtained from reference TRBV7-9 and TRBJ2-5, is as follows: DTGVSQNPRHKITKRGQNVTFRCDPISEHNRLYWYRQTLGQGPEFLTYFQNEAQLEKSRLLSDRFSAERPKGSFSTLEIQRTEQGDSAMYLCASSLARGETQYFGPGTRLLVL.

The chain has TRBV6-1 and TRBJ2-5, with 8 bases fitting TRBD2. The CDR3 is made up of 16 amino acids. Per the germline V gene, CDR1 is MNHNS and CDR2 is SASEGT. Trimming took 4 bases from V and 4 from J; bases not matched to a gene: 11. CDR3 DNA sequence: TGTGCCAGCAGTGGGGTGCCGGGAGGGATAGGAGAGACCCAGTACTTC. The encoded protein is CASSGVPGGIGETQYF.

The CDR3 is CASSLAQVNTEAFF. Written as DNA, the CDR3 is TGTGCCAGCAGCTTAGCGCAAGTGAACACTGAAGCTTTCTTT. The rearrangement links TRBV7-9 to TRBJ1-1; unclear D gene. The CDR3 covers 14 residues. V lost 0 bases to trimming and J lost 0 bases, with 5 bases between them. Germline V lookup: CDR1 SEHNR, CDR2 FQNEAQ (reference sequence).

The genes are TRBV12-5 and TRBJ1-3; D remains ambiguous. CDR3 length: 14 amino acids. Between the trimmed V and J ends, which lost 6 bases and 0 bases, there was a span of 9 bases. Germline V gene data show CDR1 as LGHNT and CDR2 as FRNRAP. CDR3 coding DNA: TGTGCTAGTGGCTCAACAGTCTCTGGAAACACCATATATTTT. Translating gives CASGSTVSGNTIYF.

The chain employs TRBV7-6 and TRBJ2-5; 11 nucleotides match TRBD2. Trimming at V came to 5 bases and at J to 5 bases, leaving 7 bases not matched to a gene. This CDR3 has 15 residues. Germline CDR1 reads SGHVS; CDR2 reads FNYEAQ. The CDR3 nucleotides are TGTGCCAGCAGCATGGGACTAGCGGAGGGGGAGACCCAGTACTTC. Protein: CASSMGLAEGETQYF.

This rearrangement joins TRBV6-5 to TRBJ2-7; D uncertain. V was cut by 8 bases and J by 5 bases, with 22 bases left in between. Per germline, CDR1 MNHEY and CDR2 SVGAGI. The CDR3 runs 15 residues. CDR3 protein: CASARKAPRSDEQYF. The CDR3 DNA is TGTGCCAGCGCTCGGAAGGCCCCGCGGTCGGACGAGCAGTACTTC.

This clone occurred once. A junction end diverges from the germline sequence, so it may reflect a read error. V and J are TRBV6-1 and TRBJ2-7; possibly TRBD1 for D (6 bases). Germline values: CDR1 MNHNS, CDR2 SASEGT. This CDR3 contains 12 residues. The CDR3 loop reads CASSEAQRDRRF. The CDR3 nucleotides are TGTGCCAGCAGTGAAGCGCAGAGAGACAGGAGATTC.

This chain links TRBV2 with TRBJ1-4; D is ambiguous. This CDR3 comprises 16 residues. V shed 4 bases and J shed 7 bases, with 19 bases lying between them. Germline CDR1 SNHLY, CDR2 FYNNEI. CDR3 nucleotide sequence: TGTGCCAGCAGTGCCAGGCAACAAATAACGGCTGAAAAACTGTTTTTT. Its translation: CASSARQQITAEKLFF.

The rearrangement links TRBV5-1 to TRBJ1-5, with no clear D. The V gene lost 4 bases and the J gene lost 9 bases, with 17 bases spanning the gap. The CDR3 runs to 14 residues. Germline lookup yields CDR1 SGHRS and CDR2 YFSETQ. CDR3 amino acids: CASSPGPGDGPQHF. The CDR3, as DNA: TGCGCCAGCAGCCCCGGACCCGGTGATGGGCCCCAGCATTTT.

The CDR3 DNA is TGTGCCAGCAGCCAAGTTCTGACAGCTATGAACACTGAAGCTTTCTTT. Amino acids: CASSQVLTAMNTEAFF. This chain connects TRBV4-2 to TRBJ1-1; TRBD1 is a possible D gene (5 bases). The CDR3 extends over 16 amino acids. Trimming cost V 1 base and J 0 bases, with 12 bases left between them. CDR1 is LGHNA and CDR2 is YNFKEQ in the germline V gene.

V is TRBV6-5 and J is TRBJ2-7; D remains ambiguous. This CDR3 has 13 residues. Germline loops: CDR1 MNHEY, CDR2 SVGAGI. Trimming cost V 6 bases and J 0 bases, with 9 bases left between them. CDR3 DNA: TGTGCCAGCAGGGGCACAGACTCCTACGAGCAGTACTTC. It is translated as CASRGTDSYEQYF.

The rearrangement links TRBV4-2 to TRBJ2-7; TRBD1 might be the D (6 bases). CDR3 length equals 16 residues. The V gene lost 2 bases and the J gene lost 6 bases, with 20 bases spanning the gap. CDR1 and CDR2 (germline): LGHNA, YNFKEQ. The DNA for the CDR3 is TGTGCCAGCAGCCAATACAGGGTCCCCACCCTTGTCGAGCAGTACTTC. Translation gives CASSQYRVPTLVEQYF.

The gene calls are TRBV6-6 and TRBJ1-1, with no clear D. The CDR3 contains 13 residues. Trimming took 7 bases from V and 4 from J, leaving 13 bases between them. The germline gives CDR1 MNHNY, CDR2 SVGAGI (reference sequence). The CDR3 loop reads CASTPTASTEAFF. The DNA for the CDR3 is TGTGCCAGCACCCCGACCGCAAGCACTGAAGCTTTCTTT.

In DNA form, the CDR3 reads TGTGCCATCAGTGAGGTGAACCCCAGTCGGACTGAAGCTTTCTTT. Protein product: CAISEVNPSRTEAFF. The chain uses TRBV10-3 and TRBJ1-1; D gene unclear. The CDR3 is made up of 15 amino acids. Deletions cut 2 bases from V and 5 bases from J, with 15 bases between. Germline lookup yields CDR1 ENHRY and CDR2 SYGVKD.

This rearrangement joins TRBV18 to TRBJ2-1; D perhaps matches TRBD2 (6 bases). The CDR3 runs to 16 residues. The ends were cut back, 3 bases at V and 3 bases at J, with 15 bases in the middle. Germline V gene sequence: CDR1 KGHSH, CDR2 LQKENI. CDR3: CASSPPLARDYNEQFF. DNA of the CDR3: TGTGCCAGCTCACCGCCTCTAGCGCGCGACTACAATGAGCAGTTCTTC.

In this sample, this clone turned up a few times. This chain uses TRBV7-9 with TRBJ2-2, with 8 bases identical to TRBD2. There are 17 residues in the CDR3. Germline CDR1 and CDR2: SEHNR and FQNEAQ (reference sequence). V was pared by 0 bases and J by 0 bases, with 3 bases of the junction left unmatched. In nucleotides, the CDR3 is TGTGCCAGCAGCTTAGCCCGCGGGGGGACGAACACCGGGGAGCTGTTTTTT. Translated, it gives CASSLARGGTNTGELFF. Full variable domain (missing parts from reference TRBV7-9 and TRBJ2-2): DTGVSQNPRHKITKRGQNVTFRCDPISEHNRLYWYRQTLGQGPEFLTYFQNEAQLEKSRLLSDRFSAERPKGSFSTLEIQRTEQGDSAMYLCASSLARGGTNTGELFFGEGSRLTVL.

The chain combines TRBV2 with TRBJ1-5; D gene uncertain. The germline V gene encodes CDR1 SNHLY and CDR2 FYNNEI. The germline V and J ends were trimmed by 8 bases and 0 bases, with 11 bases remaining between them. The length of the CDR3 is 14 residues. CDR3 sequence reads: CASDRLVSNQPQHF. In DNA form, the CDR3 reads TGTGCCAGCGATAGACTCGTTAGCAATCAGCCCCAGCATTTT.

J is TRBJ2-7 and V is TRBV2; TRBD2 aligns across 8 bases. Looked up from germline, CDR1 is SNHLY and CDR2 is FYNNEI. Trimming took 9 bases from V and 2 from J; bases not matched to a gene: 12. CDR3 length: 15 amino acids. The CDR3 DNA is TGTGCCAGATCAATCGAGAGCGGGGGCCCCTACGAGCAGTACTTC. As protein: CARSIESGGPYEQYF.

V usage is TRBV5-1 and J usage is TRBJ1-2; D may be TRBD1 (5 bases). The germline V and J ends were trimmed by 5 bases and 4 bases, with 9 bases remaining between them. The CDR3 is made up of 12 amino acids. CDR1 is SGHRS and CDR2 is YFSETQ in the germline V gene. The CDR3 loop is CASRNGGYGYTF. CDR3 DNA: TGCGCCAGCAGAAACGGGGGCTATGGCTACACCTTC.

The CDR3 nucleotides are TGTGCCAGCAGCTTAGGGGCACAACAAATGAACACTGAAGCTTTCTTT. Encoded protein: CASSLGAQQMNTEAFF. The chain recombines TRBV13 with TRBJ1-1; unclear D gene. Germline CDR1 is PRHDT and CDR2 is FYEKMQ (reference sequence). V was shortened by 0 bases and J by 0 bases, with 11 bases between the two germline ends. The CDR3 is 16 amino acids.